These 5 T cell receptor beta chains originate from one sample sequenced in a study of blood T cell repertoires in COVID-19. Assay used: immunoSEQ multiplex PCR; TCRdb lists only in-frame clones, some missing. The sample carries fewer than 400,000 clones, about nine tenths recorded once. Sequenced material: peripheral blood. Receptor source: a woman in her thirties with COVID-19, enrolled during active disease.

The chain joins TRBV9 to TRBJ2-7, with TRBD1 identical over 9 bases. This CDR3 spans 14 amino acids. V lost 5 bases, J lost 2 bases, and 5 bases stayed unmatched. From germline, CDR1 is SGDLS and CDR2 YYNGEE. The DNA for the CDR3 is TGTGCCAGCAGTTCGGGACAGGGAACCTACGAGCAGTACTTC. It codes for CASSSGQGTYEQYF.

The chain joins TRBV6-5 to TRBJ1-3; D gene unclear. V gave up 8 bases and J gave up 4 bases, with 6 bases separating them. Per the germline V gene, CDR1 is MNHEY and CDR2 is SVGAGI. The CDR3 covers 11 residues. In DNA form, the CDR3 reads TGTGCCAGCGTCAGGGGAAACACCATATATTTT. The encoded protein is CASVRGNTIYF.

The chain links TRBV11-2 to TRBJ1-4; tentatively, D is TRBD1 (6 bases). This CDR3 region has 15 residues. Germline values: CDR1 SGHAT, CDR2 FQNNGV. Trimming pared 5 bases from V and 8 bases from J, leaving 18 bases between. The CDR3 region has the DNA TGTGCCAGCAGCGGTTTGACAGGTTGGCGGGAAAAACTGTTTTTT. The encoded protein is CASSGLTGWREKLFF.

The J gene is TRBJ1-5, the V gene TRBV9; maybe TRBD1 (5 bases). V lost 0 bases to trimming and J lost 2 bases, with 9 bases between them. Germline CDR1 reads SGDLS; CDR2 reads YYNGEE. CDR3 size: 15 residues. The DNA for the CDR3 is TGTGCCAGCAGCGTAGATGGGGGGGGCAATCAGCCCCAGCATTTT. Residues: CASSVDGGGNQPQHF. Full variable domain (missing parts from reference TRBV9 and TRBJ1-5): DSGVTQTPKHLITATGQRVTLRCSPRSGDLSVYWYQQSLDQGLQFLIQYYNGEERAKGNILERFSAQQFPDLHSELNLSSLELGDSALYFCASSVDGGGNQPQHFGDGTRLSIL.

This clone is a singleton in its sample. The rearrangement links TRBV19 to TRBJ1-5; D ambiguous. V dropped 3 bases and J dropped 5 bases, with 8 bases sitting between them. The CDR3 extends over 13 amino acids. Germline loops: CDR1 LNHDA, CDR2 SQIVND (reference sequence). This chain's CDR3 is CASSISYYQPQHF. CDR3 nucleotide sequence: TGTGCCAGTAGTATTTCTTATTATCAGCCCCAGCATTTT.